This T cell receptor beta chain was retrieved from a study of T cell repertoires in cytomegalovirus infection. General observations from the study: Adding up the frequency of public TCR beta families identified people who carried CMV plus the relevant HLA.

This clonotype has only a few counts. Its antigen is still unknown. At one boundary the junction diverges from the germline segment, which might be a read error. Germline CDR1 reads SGHVS; CDR2 reads FNYEAQ. The CDR3 is 13 amino acids. TCRdb re-derived calls from the reads in MiXCR, one entry per CDR3 protein. The data hold roughly 630,000 distinct CDR3 sequences, with around 24% observed a single time. The specimen was CD8+ T cells from PBMCs. The V and J genes are TRBV7-6 and TRBJ2-7, with D perhaps TRBD1 (5 bases). The sequence derives from a human donor in good health (CMV status not recorded). Some clones in this sample may be carry-over from other donors' samples. The chain's CDR3 is CVSSLEGVGEQYF. The CDR3 DNA follows: TGTGTCAGCAGCTTAGAAGGGGTTGGGGAGCAGTACTTC.